Sequencing of this T cell receptor (beta chain) was carried out in a study of response to subunit inactivated influenza vaccine. Broader study findings: Few additional T cells are recruited per seasonal influenza vaccination, authors suggested.

V was clipped by 4 bases and J by 9 bases; unmatched bases: 5. Per germline, CDR1 SGHRS and CDR2 YFSETQ. This CDR3 has 13 amino acids. This clonotype appeared a few times. Its antigen is not identified. A single record per CDR3 protein comes from TCRdb applying MiXCR to the RT-PCR reads. The sample contains roughly 500,000 distinct CDR3 sequences, 16% of which appear only once. This specimen consisted of CD4+ T cells sorted from PBMCs, obtained less than 25 months after vaccination. The sequence was collected from a man between 50 and 70 years old who received an inactivated influenza vaccine. J is TRBJ2-1 and V is TRBV5-1, with 9 bases matching TRBD1. CDR3 loop: CASSRDRVTEQFF. CDR3 nucleotide sequence: TGCGCCAGCAGCCGGGACAGGGTGACTGAGCAGTTCTTC.